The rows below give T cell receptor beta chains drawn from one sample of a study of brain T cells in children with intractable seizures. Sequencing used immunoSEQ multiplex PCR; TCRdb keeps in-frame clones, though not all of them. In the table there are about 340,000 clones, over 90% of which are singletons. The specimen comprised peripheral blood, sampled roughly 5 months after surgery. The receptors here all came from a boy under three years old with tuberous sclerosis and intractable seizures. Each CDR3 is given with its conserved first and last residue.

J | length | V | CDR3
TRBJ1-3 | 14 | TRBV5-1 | CASKVDSSGNTIYF
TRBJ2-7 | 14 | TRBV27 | CASSFSGGVYEQYF
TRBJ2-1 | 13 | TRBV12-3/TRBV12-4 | CASRSDTYNEQFF
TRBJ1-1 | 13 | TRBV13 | CASSLNWGTEAFF
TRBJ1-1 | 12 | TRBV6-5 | CASGWANTEAFF
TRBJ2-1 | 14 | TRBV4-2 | CASSQDSRDNEQFF
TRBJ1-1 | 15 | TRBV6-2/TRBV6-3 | CASSYPDGLNTEAFF
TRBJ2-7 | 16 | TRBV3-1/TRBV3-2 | CASSQGPAGAPYEQYF
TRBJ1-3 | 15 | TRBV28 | CASSLWGNSGNTIYF
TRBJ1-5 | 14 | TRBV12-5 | CASGDVAAPQPQHF
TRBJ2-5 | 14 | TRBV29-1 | CSATSPGAQETQYF
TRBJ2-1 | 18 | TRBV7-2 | CASSLGPVLAGKGNEQFF
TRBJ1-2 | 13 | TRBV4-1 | CASSQVSEDGYTF
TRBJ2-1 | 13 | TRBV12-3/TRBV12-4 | CASSFGGSLEQFF
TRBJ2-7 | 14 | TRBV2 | CASSVPGSGYEQYF
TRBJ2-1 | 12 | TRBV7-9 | CAMDEERNEQFF
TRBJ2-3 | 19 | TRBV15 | CATSYPGTSGSTRTDTQYF
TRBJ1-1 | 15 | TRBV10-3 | CAISEPTRGNTEAFF
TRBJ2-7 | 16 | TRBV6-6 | CASSYSWTGQGYEQYF
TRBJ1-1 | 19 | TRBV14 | CASSQEGGDRVFGNTEAFF
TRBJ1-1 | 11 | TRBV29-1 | CSVFSPRAAFF
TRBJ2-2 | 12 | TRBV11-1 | CASSPWAGELFF
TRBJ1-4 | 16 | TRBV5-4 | CASSLGDGATNEKLFF